This T cell receptor (beta chain) was identified during a study of blood T cells in healthy people across ages. This clonotype was seen more than once but under ten times. The use of a sample-barcoded 5' primer and a J-beta primer mix characterized a second PCR of about 6 to 12 cycles. TCRdb passed the 5' RACE reads through MiXCR, listing each CDR3 protein once. The sample has 750,000 to 1,000,000 distinct CDR3 sequences, 25% to 35% seen once. V was clipped by 5 bases and J by 11 bases; unmatched bases: 11. The CDR3 extends over 13 amino acids. Germline values: CDR1 DFQATT, CDR2 SNEGSKA (reference sequence). The same data also went into a second study, on T cells of mothers and their children.

This clonotype originated in a middle-aged woman in good health. The sample taken for sequencing was blood. V gene TRBV20-1 combines with J gene TRBJ2-3; 9 bases are shared with TRBD1. CDR3 DNA sequence: TGCAGTGCTCGACCACAGGGGGCCTACAAGCAGTATTTT. Translated, it gives CSARPQGAYKQYF.